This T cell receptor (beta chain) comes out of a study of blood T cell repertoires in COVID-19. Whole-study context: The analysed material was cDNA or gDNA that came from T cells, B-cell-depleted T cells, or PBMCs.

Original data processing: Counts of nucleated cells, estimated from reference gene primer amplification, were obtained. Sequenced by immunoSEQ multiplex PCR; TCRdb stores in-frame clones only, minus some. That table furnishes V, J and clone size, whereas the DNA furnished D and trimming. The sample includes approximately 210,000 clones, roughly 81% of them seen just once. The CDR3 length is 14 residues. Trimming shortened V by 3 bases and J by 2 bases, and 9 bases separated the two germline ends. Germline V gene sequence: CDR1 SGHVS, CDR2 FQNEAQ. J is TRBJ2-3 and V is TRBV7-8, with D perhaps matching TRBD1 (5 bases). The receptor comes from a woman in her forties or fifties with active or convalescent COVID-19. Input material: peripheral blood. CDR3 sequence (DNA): TGTGCCAGCAGCTTCAGGGTAGACACAGATACGCAGTATTTT. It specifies CASSFRVDTDTQYF.